This passage covers 13 T cell receptor beta chains from one sample sequenced in a study of shared clonotypes between healthy human individuals. Clones were sequenced by immunoSEQ multiplex PCR, and TCRdb holds only the in-frame ones, with some missing. The data hold over a million clones, with 98% observed a single time. The sequenced sample consisted of naive CD4+ T cells sorted from blood. Subset described: CD45RA+ positively selected. These receptors all stem from a man aged 25-45 years in good health.

A remark on this clone: The sample has other DNA sequences that encode this CDR3 too. The chain employs TRBV12-5 and TRBJ2-3, with D unclear. V gave up 1 base and J gave up 0 bases, with 5 bases separating them. Germline CDR1 and CDR2: LGHNT and FRNRAP. This CDR3 is 14 amino acids long. DNA of the CDR3: TGTGCTAGTGGTTTGGGGGGTAGCACAGATACGCAGTATTTT. It codes for CASGLGGSTDTQYF.

With respect to this clone: Distinct nucleotide sequences in the sample also encode this CDR3. The chain uses TRBV19 and TRBJ1-1; D gene unclear. CDR1 LNHDA and CDR2 SQIVND come from the germline V gene (reference sequence). CDR3 length equals 13 residues. V lost 4 bases to trimming and J lost 1 base, with 7 bases between them. Here the CDR3 reads CASSRKRNTEAFF. Written as DNA, the CDR3 is TGTGCCAGTAGTAGAAAGAGGAACACTGAAGCTTTCTTT.

This clone appeared a single time. The chain combines TRBV9 with TRBJ1-1; 7 bases match TRBD1. The germline CDR1 and CDR2 sequences are SGDLS and YYNGEE. The CDR3 loop spans 14 amino acids. Trimming took 3 bases from V and 5 from J; bases not matched to a gene: 7. CDR3 loop: CASSATGFVTEAFF. Here the CDR3 DNA reads TGTGCCAGCAGCGCGACAGGGTTTGTGACTGAAGCTTTCTTT.

This rearrangement joins TRBV27 to TRBJ2-4; D gene ambiguous. CDR3 size: 15 residues. Germline lookup yields CDR1 MNHEY and CDR2 SMNVEV (reference sequence). Trimming left V 6 bases short and J 2 bases short, with 14 bases between. The DNA for the CDR3 is TGTGCCAGCAGGACGAAAGCTGATACCAAAAACATTCAGTACTTC. Its protein is CASRTKADTKNIQYF.

The chain employs TRBV6-5 and TRBJ1-1; D remains unclear. The CDR3 has 15 residues. Germline V gene sequence: CDR1 MNHEY, CDR2 SVGAGI. Between the trimmed V and J ends, which lost 5 bases and 3 bases, there was a span of 16 bases. CDR3 nucleotide sequence: TGTGCCAGCAGTGGATCCTTGCGTGGGGACACTGAAGCTTTCTTT. This encodes CASSGSLRGDTEAFF.

The chain uses TRBV2 and TRBJ2-7; D gene ambiguous. The V gene lost 8 bases and the J gene lost 2 bases, with 13 bases spanning the gap. The length of the CDR3 is 13 residues. Germline CDR1 and CDR2: SNHLY and FYNNEI. Here the CDR3 DNA reads TGTGCCAGCTTAGCACAAGGAGCCTACGAGCAGTACTTC. It is translated as CASLAQGAYEQYF. Based on the CDR3 plus reference TRBV2 and TRBJ2-7, the full variable domain is EPEVTQTPSHQVTQMGQEVILRCVPISNHLYFYWYRQILGQKVEFLVSFYNNEISEKSEIFDDQFSVERPDGSNFTLKIRSTKLEDSAMYFCASLAQGAYEQYFGPGTRLTVT.

The chain uses TRBV5-1 and TRBJ2-7; 12 bases map to TRBD2. CDR1 SGHRS and CDR2 YFSETQ come from the germline V gene. V trimming: 4 bases; J trimming: 3 bases; junction bases outside the gene matches: 5. The CDR3 is 15 amino acids. CDR3 in amino acids: CASSPRTSGVYEQYF. The CDR3 bases are TGCGCCAGCAGCCCGAGGACTAGCGGGGTCTACGAGCAGTACTTC. The full variable domain, completed using reference TRBV5-1 and TRBJ2-7, is KAGVTQTPRYLIKTRGQQVTLSCSPISGHRSVSWYQQTPGQGLQFLFEYFSETQRNKGNFPGRFSGRQFSNSRSEMNVSTLELGDSALYLCASSPRTSGVYEQYFGPGTRLTVT.

The chain combines TRBV6-6 with TRBJ2-2; tentatively, D is TRBD1 or TRBD2 (5 bases each). CDR3 length: 13 residues. V lost 6 bases, J lost 6 bases, and 11 bases lay in between. The germline V gene encodes CDR1 MNHNY and CDR2 SVGAGI (reference sequence). The CDR3 region is CASSRDGAGELFF. The CDR3 DNA reads as TGTGCCAGCAGCCGGGACGGGGCCGGGGAGCTGTTTTTT.

This clone was seen just once. V usage is TRBV5-6 and J usage is TRBJ2-7; 11 bases align to TRBD1. V lost 6 bases to trimming and J lost 2 bases; unmatched junction nucleotides: 4. Germline CDR1 is SGHDT and CDR2 is YYEEEE. The CDR3 has 14 amino acids. This CDR3 reads CASTWDRGTYEQYF. Written as DNA, the CDR3 is TGTGCCAGCACCTGGGACAGGGGGACCTACGAGCAGTACTTC.

With respect to this clone: The identical CDR3 is also encoded by other nucleotide sequences in the sample. This sequence joins TRBV28 and TRBJ2-7; D uncertain. Trimming cost V 3 bases and J 3 bases, with 6 bases left between them. Germline V lookup: CDR1 MDHEN, CDR2 SYDVKM. The CDR3 is made up of 12 amino acids. As DNA, the CDR3 is TGTGCCAGCAGTTTCCCGTTCTACGAGCAGTACTTC. This encodes CASSFPFYEQYF.

The J gene is TRBJ2-7, the V gene TRBV18, with D perhaps matching TRBD1 (6 bases). V shed 0 bases and J shed 5 bases, with 17 bases lying between them. The CDR3 sequence is 16 residues long. Germline-derived CDR1 and CDR2 are KGHSH and LQKENI. The CDR3 DNA follows: TGTGCCAGCTCACCACCGGGGGCAGGGGTTGTCAACGAGCAGTACTTC. It yields the protein CASSPPGAGVVNEQYF.

The V call is TRBV10-1, the J call TRBJ2-1; D gene uncertain. Germline lookup yields CDR1 WNHNN and CDR2 SYGVQD (reference sequence). The CDR3 extends over 17 amino acids. Trimming cost V 0 bases and J 0 bases, with 12 bases left between them. The CDR3 DNA is TGCGCCAGCAGTGAGTCCGAGTCACCCAGCTCCTACAATGAGCAGTTCTTC. Protein product: CASSESESPSSYNEQFF.

V and J are TRBV28 and TRBJ2-5; 7 bases are a match to TRBD1. Trimming took 2 bases from V and 5 from J; bases not matched to a gene: 5. The germline gives CDR1 MDHEN, CDR2 SYDVKM. The CDR3 length is 14 residues. CDR3 region: CASSLRDSHETQYF. CDR3 sequence (DNA): TGTGCCAGCAGTTTACGGGACAGCCACGAGACCCAGTACTTC.